A selection of T cell receptor beta chains follows, all from one sample in a study of control samples from healthy donors and cancer patients. Here immunoSEQ multiplex PCR was the method, and the copy in TCRdb shows in-frame clones only, minus some. Of 80,000 to 100,000 clones in the sample, roughly 89% were seen once. Sequencing input: blood. All receptors come from a human donor in good health. The donor label of this sample is uncertain. CDR3s leave out the opening cysteine and the closing phenylalanine or tryptophan.

j_call v_call cdr3_aa
TRBJ2-5 TRBV9 ASSLSGGALETQY
TRBJ2-3 TRBV9 ASSVGPEKDTQY
TRBJ1-5 TRBV5-6 ASSLWQVPNQPQH
TRBJ1-1 TRBV19 ASSIIGEGTEAF
TRBJ2-1 TRBV13 ASSLVGQGRENEQF
TRBJ1-1 TRBV19 ASSKGQGRASAF
TRBJ1-1 TRBV6-1 ASSEYEGNTEAF
TRBJ2-1 TRBV30 AWNPLAGSSYNEQF
TRBJ1-1 TRBV3-1/TRBV3-2 ASSQAWGGTEAF
TRBJ1-1 TRBV9 ASSVDYRGGTEAF
TRBJ2-2 TRBV6-5 ATYPTRVGTGELF
TRBJ2-5 TRBV3-1/TRBV3-2 ASSPRTGGTQY
TRBJ2-7 TRBV5-6 ASTSGQGLYEQY